This T cell receptor beta chain was sequenced for a study of T cell repertoires in cytomegalovirus infection. About the research overall: Epitope selection comprised recently identified HLA-C-restricted CMV epitopes and well-studied HLA-B-restricted CMV epitopes. From public TCR beta signatures came an indication of both CMV infection and matching HLA type. Study-wide results and caveats: Cumulated frequencies of public TCR beta families served to identify carriers of CMV plus the relevant HLA. The study found HLA-C-restricted CMV-specific TCR beta clonotypes dominating the ex vivo response.

This clonotype showed up many times. What it binds is not known. The V end was cut by 5 bases, the J end by 6 bases, with 5 bases between. The length of the CDR3 is 11 residues. Germline V CDR1 and CDR2: MNHGY, SVAAGI. TCRdb used MiXCR to reprocess the reads, holding one entry per CDR3 protein. The top ten clones hold around 15% of a sample with roughly 990,000 distinct CDR3 sequences, approximately 33% of them seen once. The specimen was cultured CD8+ T cells from PBMCs, collected from culture after CMV antigen stimulation. This chain uses TRBV6-9 with TRBJ1-5; unclear D gene. The sequence derives from a human donor in good health (CMV status not recorded). Some clones in this sample may be carry-over from other donors' samples. The DNA for the CDR3 is TGTGCCAGCAGTATCGCTCAGCCCCAGCATTTT. Amino acid sequence: CASSIAQPQHF.